This T cell receptor (beta chain) was sequenced for a study of lymphopenia after photon versus proton radiotherapy. Whole-study findings and limits: Photon-treated patients lost naive T cells and TCR diversity; proton-treated stayed stable. Better survival with proton therapy was suggested as possible, not demonstrated.

TCRdb's table, derived via immunoSEQ multiplex PCR, lists solely in-frame clones and lacks some. The sample consists of 150,000 to 200,000 clones, around nine tenths of them appearing once. This clone was found once. Its antigen is not known. The sequencing here drew on peripheral blood, taken from a patient treated with photon-based radiotherapy. This TCR was sampled from a man aged 50 to 60 with gastric cancer.

CDR3 loop: CASRDSGREGPKQFF. The CDR3 DNA is TGTGCCAGCAGGGATAGCGGGCGAGAAGGCCCTAAGCAGTTCTTC. V and J are TRBV2 and TRBJ2-1, with TRBD2 matching 7 bases. CDR1 is SNHLY, CDR2 FYNNEI, per germline. V lost 6 bases to trimming and J lost 11 bases; unmatched junction nucleotides: 16. CDR3 length equals 15 residues.